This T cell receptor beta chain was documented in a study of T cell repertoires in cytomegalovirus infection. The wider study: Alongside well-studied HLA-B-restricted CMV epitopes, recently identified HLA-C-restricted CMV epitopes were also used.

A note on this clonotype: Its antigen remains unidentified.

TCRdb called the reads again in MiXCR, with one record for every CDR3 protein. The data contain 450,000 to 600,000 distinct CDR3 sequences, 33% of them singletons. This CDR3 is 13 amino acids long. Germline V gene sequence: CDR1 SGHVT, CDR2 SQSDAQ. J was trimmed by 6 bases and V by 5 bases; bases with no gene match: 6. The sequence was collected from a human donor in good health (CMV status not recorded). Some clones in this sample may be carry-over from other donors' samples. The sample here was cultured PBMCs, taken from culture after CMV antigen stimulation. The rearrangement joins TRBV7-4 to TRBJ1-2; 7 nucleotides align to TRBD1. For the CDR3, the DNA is TGTGCCAGCAGCCGTGACAGGGTTGATGGCTACACCTTC. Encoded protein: CASSRDRVDGYTF. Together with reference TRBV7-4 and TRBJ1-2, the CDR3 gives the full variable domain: GAGVSQSPRYKVAKRGRDVALRCDSISGHVTLYWYRQTLGQGSEVLTYSQSDAQRDKSGRPSGRFSAERPERSVSTLKIQRTEQGDSAVYLCASSRDRVDGYTFGSGTRLTVV.